This T cell receptor beta chain is from a study of T cells in localized non-small cell lung cancer. TCRdb's table, derived via immunoSEQ multiplex PCR, lists solely in-frame clones and lacks some. This sample carries tens of thousands of clones, roughly 89% of them seen once, and the ten largest clones take under 20%. Unmatched junction bases numbered 8, after V lost 5 bases and J lost 7 bases. The CDR3 has 14 amino acids. Germline V gene sequence: CDR1 SGHTA, CDR2 FQGNSA. This clone appeared a few times. Antigen: not known. Study findings and constraints: Density of T cells in blood, when higher, went with longer overall survival. Maximal T cell clonality occurred in uninvolved adjacent lung, with tumor ranking below it. A median about 62 of the top 100 tumor clones appeared in adjacent lung.

The genes are TRBV7-2 and TRBJ1-2, with 9 bases aligning to TRBD1. This specimen was peripheral blood, taken before any cancer treatment. The TCR sequence derives from a male donor aged 60 or older with stage III squamous cell lung carcinoma. CDR3 nucleotides: TGTGCCAGCAGCACCCCACAGGGGGCAGGTGGCTACACCTTC. Translation gives CASSTPQGAGGYTF.